One TCR beta chain is described in this entry. The antigen is unknown. Other DNA sequences within the sample encode an identical CDR3. This specimen belongs to a study of shared clonotypes between healthy human individuals. The study, taken as a whole, reports: Expectations were that clonotype sharing among donors would be affected by sequencing depth. Rarefaction showed that sequencing of sorted subsets was incomplete (despite large depth). The sampled material consisted only of blood, and tissue repertoires are likely to differ.

The assay was carried out at the deep level. The method was immunoSEQ multiplex PCR; TCRdb's version includes in-frame clones alone and lacks a portion of them. The repertoire holds roughly 2,000,000 clones, with around 93% as singletons. CDR3 size: 15 residues. The germline gives CDR1 SGHNT, CDR2 YYREEE (reference sequence). Trimming removed 2 bases from V and 4 bases from J; junction bases left unmatched: 8. Positively selected for CCR7, the CD45RO-negative cells used as naive CD8 cells excluded terminally differentiated effector memory CD45RA+ cells. Sample: naive CD8+ T cells from PBMCs. The sequence was obtained from a man younger than 35 in good health. Some clones in this sample may be carry-over from other donors' samples. This chain joins TRBV5-4 and TRBJ2-5; TRBD2 matches 7 bases. CDR3 residues: CASSFRRERGETQYF. CDR3 sequence (DNA): TGTGCCAGCAGCTTCCGGCGGGAGAGGGGAGAGACCCAGTACTTC.